The TCR beta chain described here comes from a study of radiotherapy plus CTLA-4 blockade in lung cancer. Whole-study findings and limits: The study found tumor-derived TCR clones expanded in blood after radiotherapy plus ipilimumab. In blood, early T cell clone dynamics reportedly predicted response best, together with interferon-beta.

Patients in the study, people with chemo-refractory metastatic non-small-cell lung cancer, received focal radiation plus ipilimumab CTLA-4 blockade. The method was immunoSEQ multiplex PCR; TCRdb's version includes in-frame clones alone and lacks a portion of them. The table shows 40,000 to 50,000 clones, with around 75% occurring only once. This clone showed up just a few times. Its matching antigen is unknown. Source: peripheral blood, taken from a patient treated with radiotherapy plus ipilimumab. The clonotype originates from a human donor with non-small cell lung cancer who had stable disease on radiotherapy plus ipilimumab.

The CDR3 here is CAISLGQGDGYTF. Here the CDR3 DNA reads TGTGCCATCAGTTTGGGACAGGGGGATGGCTACACCTTC. V and J are TRBV10-3 and TRBJ1-2; TRBD1 matches 11 bases. Germline V lookup: CDR1 ENHRY, CDR2 SYGVKD. The ends lost 5 bases at V and 6 bases at J; junction bases unmatched: 2. The CDR3 has 13 residues.